Sequencing of this T cell receptor beta chain was carried out in a study of cytomegalovirus exposure and HLA in healthy donors. Findings and limits, study-wide: A likely sequencing artifact accounted for one observed cluster of highly shared sequence variants. Among TCR beta chains, those listed as cytomegalovirus-associated numbered some 160.

The V end was cut by 0 bases, the J end by 9 bases, with 15 bases between. The CDR3 is made up of 15 amino acids. Germline V gene sequence: CDR1 GTSNPN, CDR2 SVGIG (reference sequence). Both 60 Vbeta primers and 13 Jbeta primers went into the PCR. Sequenced by immunoSEQ multiplex PCR; TCRdb stores in-frame clones only, minus some. The sample lists more than 200,000 clones; 70% to 90% were seen once. Points on this clone: Its target is unknown.

Sequencing was done on a sample of PBMCs. This TCR derives from a human donor in good health. The chain joins TRBV30 to TRBJ1-6, with D maybe TRBD1 (5 bases). CDR3 sequence (DNA): TGTGCCTGGAGTGTACGACGGGCAGGGATTTCACCCCTCCACTTT. Its protein is CAWSVRRAGISPLHF.